This T cell receptor beta chain originates from a study of cytomegalovirus exposure and HLA in healthy donors. With respect to this clone: Its antigen is still unknown.

This PCR relied on a set of 60 Vbeta primers and 13 Jbeta primers. Libraries were prepared by immunoSEQ multiplex PCR; TCRdb keeps only in-frame clonotypes and omits some of them. The sample lists tens of thousands of clones, about three quarters occurring once. From germline, CDR1 is SEHNR and CDR2 FQNEAQ (reference sequence). This CDR3 comprises 14 residues. General study points: The majority of CMV-associated TCR beta chains were reported as apparently HLA-restricted in a later analysis.

Sequencing was done on a sample of PBMCs. The chain couples TRBV7-9 to TRBJ2-5; 7 positions agree with TRBD1. The DNA end favors TRBJ2-7, so the J call may be wrong. The sequence was collected from a woman between 45 and 60 years old in good health and CMV-seropositive. The CDR3 region has the DNA TGTGCCAGCAGCTTAGGAGGGGGCGCGGACGAGCAGTACTTC. Protein product: CASSLGGGADEQYF.